The 19 T cell receptor beta chains in this list originate from one sample, sequenced in a study of human T cells and chemical hapten exposure. Described time point: pre-sensitization, week 0. Treatment in this sample: therapeutic diphenylcyclopropenone sensitization with weekly scalp DPC. MiXCR was run by TCRdb on the RACE reads, yielding one entry per CDR3 protein. The sample lists approximately 60,000 distinct CDR3 sequences, around 10% occurring once. This specimen consisted of whole blood, obtained in connection with sensitization to the hapten diphenylcyclopropenone (DPC). All receptors come from a woman aged 40 to 50 with alopecia areata. Some clones in this sample may be carry-over from other donors' samples.

This clonotype was found many times. The gene calls are TRBV7-2 and TRBJ1-1, with 10 bases matching TRBD1. The CDR3 length is 16 residues. CDR1 and CDR2 (germline): SGHTA, FQGNSA. The V and J ends lost 6 bases and 4 bases, in that order; junction bases with no gene match: 11. CDR3 coding DNA: TGTGCCAGCAGACCTGGACAGGGGGAATGGGGCACTGAAGCTTTCTTT. This codes for CASRPGQGEWGTEAFF.

V usage is TRBV30 and J usage is TRBJ2-7; 8 bases are shared with TRBD1. Germline CDR1 GTSNPN, CDR2 SVGIG (reference sequence). CDR3 length: 11 residues. Trimming at V came to 5 bases and at J to 3 bases, leaving 0 bases not matched to a gene. CDR3 sequence reads: CAWDRGYEQYF. The CDR3 DNA is TGTGCCTGGGACAGGGGCTACGAGCAGTACTTC.

This clonotype was seen only a few times. This chain connects TRBV18 to TRBJ2-5; D is undetermined. The V end lost 2 bases, the J end lost 1 base, and 2 bases lay between the germline ends. This CDR3 is built from 12 residues. Germline loops: CDR1 KGHSH, CDR2 LQKENI. In nucleotides, the CDR3 is TGTGCCAGCTCACCAACCCAAGAGACCCAGTACTTC. Translating gives CASSPTQETQYF. Based on the CDR3 plus reference TRBV18 and TRBJ2-5, the full variable domain is NAGVMQNPRHLVRRRGQEARLRCSPMKGHSHVYWYRQLPEEGLKFMVYLQKENIIDESGMPKERFSAEFPKEGPSILRIQQVVRGDSAAYFCASSPTQETQYFGPGTRLLVL.

This clonotype has a count of ten or more. The gene calls are TRBV7-9 and TRBJ1-3; D perhaps matches TRBD1 (5 bases). Trimming cost V 5 bases and J 0 bases, with 14 bases left between them. CDR1 and CDR2 (germline): SEHNR, FQNEAQ (reference sequence). This CDR3 contains 16 residues. CDR3 region: CASSPFQGHSGNTIYF. CDR3 in DNA: TGTGCCAGCAGCCCATTTCAGGGCCACTCTGGAAACACCATATATTTT.

The sample holds many counts of this clonotype. The genes are TRBV11-2 and TRBJ2-5, with D perhaps TRBD2 (6 bases). V was trimmed by 5 bases and J by 3 bases, leaving 19 bases between them. Germline V gives CDR1 SGHAT, CDR2 FQNNGV. CDR3 length equals 16 residues. The CDR3 loop reads CASSPHRLESKETQYF. The CDR3 DNA is TGTGCCAGCAGCCCCCATCGACTAGAGTCAAAAGAGACCCAGTACTTC.

This clonotype was recorded at least ten times. This rearrangement joins TRBV18 to TRBJ2-1; 7 bases fit TRBD1. V gave up 3 bases and J gave up 7 bases; unmatched junction bases: 12. Germline V gene sequence: CDR1 KGHSH, CDR2 LQKENI. The CDR3 runs 16 residues. The CDR3 protein is CASSPQSTGRGNEQFF. In DNA, the CDR3 is TGTGCCAGCTCACCGCAATCGACAGGGAGAGGTAATGAGCAGTTCTTC.

This rearrangement joins TRBV11-3 to TRBJ2-1; D is possibly TRBD1 or TRBD2 (5 bases each). V lost 2 bases and J 9 bases, leaving 17 bases between the germline ends. The germline V gene encodes CDR1 SGHNT and CDR2 YENEEA. CDR3 length: 15 residues. The CDR3 reads CASSLIPGPTGEQFF. The CDR3 nucleotides read TGTGCCAGCAGCTTAATCCCGGGGCCTACGGGTGAGCAGTTCTTC.

At least ten counts were recorded for this clonotype. The J gene is TRBJ2-7, the V gene TRBV29-1; D gene ambiguous. Per the germline V gene, CDR1 is SQVTM and CDR2 is ANQGSEA. There are 12 residues in the CDR3. V lost 4 bases to trimming and J lost 4 bases, with 11 bases between them. This chain's CDR3 is CSVGTGLYEQYF. DNA of the CDR3: TGCAGCGTTGGCACGGGCCTATACGAGCAGTACTTC.

This chain connects TRBV18 to TRBJ2-7; possibly TRBD1 for D (5 bases). This CDR3 contains 14 residues. V was shortened by 3 bases and J by 0 bases, with 9 bases between the two germline ends. The germline V gene has CDR1 KGHSH and CDR2 LQKENI. The CDR3 DNA sequence: TGTGCCAGCTCACCGACAGAGCCCTCCTACGAGCAGTACTTC. Translated, it gives CASSPTEPSYEQYF.

This clonotype was detected many times. The J gene is TRBJ1-6, the V gene TRBV29-1; TRBD1 agrees at 7 bases. CDR1 SQVTM and CDR2 ANQGSEA come from the germline V gene. With V trimmed by 6 bases and J by 7 bases, 9 bases remained unmatched. This CDR3 spans 14 amino acids. The CDR3 coding sequence is TGCAGCGTCCGATCCGGGACAGAAAATTCACCCCTCCACTTT. It specifies CSVRSGTENSPLHF.

The sample holds a few counts of this clonotype. The CDR3 DNA reads as TGTGCCAGCAGGAGAAGCGGGAATCGGGGCGAGCAGTACTTC. The encoded protein is CASRRSGNRGEQYF. This chain connects TRBV7-9 to TRBJ2-7, with TRBD2 matching over 7 bases. The CDR3 sequence is 14 residues long. The ends lost 6 bases at V and 6 bases at J; junction bases unmatched: 11. From germline, CDR1 is SEHNR and CDR2 FQNEAQ (reference sequence).

This clonotype appeared many times. This rearrangement joins TRBV9 to TRBJ1-1; D unclear. The V gene lost 3 bases and the J gene lost 5 bases, with 14 bases spanning the gap. Germline CDR1 SGDLS, CDR2 YYNGEE. The CDR3 runs to 14 residues. The CDR3 DNA reads as TGTGCCAGCAGCGATCTCCCGACGAGGACTGAAGCTTTCTTT. It yields the protein CASSDLPTRTEAFF.

This clonotype occurred a few times. The V and J genes are TRBV29-1 and TRBJ2-7, with 7 bases aligning to TRBD2. Per germline, CDR1 SQVTM and CDR2 ANQGSEA. V shed 4 bases, J shed 3 bases, and the junction held 3 bases outside the gene matches. The length of the CDR3 is 12 residues. The DNA of the CDR3 is TGCAGCGTTGCAGCGGGAAGCTACGAGCAGTACTTC. It codes for CSVAAGSYEQYF.

This clonotype was seen at least ten times. At one of its ends the junction is not consistent with the germline gene, which may arise from a read error. The chain has TRBV6-2 or TRBV6-3 and TRBJ2-2, with D hard to call. The CDR3 contains 13 residues. Germline CDR1 and CDR2: MNHEY and SVGEGT. CDR3 nucleotides: TGTGCCAGCAGTTTTACGAAGACCGGGGAGCTGTTTTTT. Its protein is CASSFTKTGELFF.

This clonotype has at least ten counts. The rearrangement uses TRBV6-2 or TRBV6-3 and TRBJ1-5; D gene uncertain. Trimming took off 4 bases at V and 5 bases at J, with 21 bases between the two ends. Germline values: CDR1 MNHEY, CDR2 SVGEGT. The CDR3 length is 17 residues. CDR3 in DNA: TGTGCCAGCAGTTTAATCCGGATGGGTCGAATGGATCAGCCCCAGCATTTT. This sequence encodes CASSLIRMGRMDQPQHF.

The chain is built from TRBV4-3 and TRBJ2-2, with TRBD2 matching over 10 bases. J gave up 4 bases and V 0 bases, and 11 bases lay outside the gene matches. The germline V gene encodes CDR1 LGHNA and CDR2 YSLEER. CDR3 size: 19 residues. CDR3 loop: CASSQDRASGGAATGELFF. The CDR3 DNA reads as TGCGCCAGCAGCCAAGATAGGGCTAGCGGGGGCGCGGCCACCGGGGAGCTGTTTTTT.

This clonotype came up a few times. The chain employs TRBV25-1 and TRBJ1-2, with 7 bases aligning to TRBD1. The CDR3 covers 14 residues. The germline V gene encodes CDR1 MGHDK and CDR2 SYGVNS. V lost 2 bases to trimming and J lost 3 bases; unmatched junction nucleotides: 3. The CDR3, as DNA: TGTGCCAGCAGTGAACAGGGGGGATACTATGGCTACACCTTC. The encoded protein is CASSEQGGYYGYTF.

This clonotype was recorded many times. V gene TRBV20-1 combines with J gene TRBJ2-7, with 7 bases matching TRBD1. The J segment lost 3 bases and the V segment lost 6 bases, leaving 17 bases of the junction unmatched. This CDR3 region has 16 residues. Looked up from germline, CDR1 is DFQATT and CDR2 is SNEGSKA (reference sequence). CDR3 in DNA: TGCAGTGCGCAATCCACCCGAGGGACAGCCTACTACGAGCAGTACTTC. This gives the protein CSAQSTRGTAYYEQYF.

The V and J genes are TRBV29-1 and TRBJ2-5; tentatively, D is TRBD2 (6 bases). CDR3 length equals 15 residues. CDR1 SQVTM and CDR2 ANQGSEA come from the germline V gene. V gave up 6 bases and J gave up 5 bases, with 22 bases separating them. The CDR3 protein is CSVPGASGITETQYF. In nucleotides, the CDR3 is TGCAGCGTCCCGGGAGCCTCAGGGATTACGGAGACCCAGTACTTC.